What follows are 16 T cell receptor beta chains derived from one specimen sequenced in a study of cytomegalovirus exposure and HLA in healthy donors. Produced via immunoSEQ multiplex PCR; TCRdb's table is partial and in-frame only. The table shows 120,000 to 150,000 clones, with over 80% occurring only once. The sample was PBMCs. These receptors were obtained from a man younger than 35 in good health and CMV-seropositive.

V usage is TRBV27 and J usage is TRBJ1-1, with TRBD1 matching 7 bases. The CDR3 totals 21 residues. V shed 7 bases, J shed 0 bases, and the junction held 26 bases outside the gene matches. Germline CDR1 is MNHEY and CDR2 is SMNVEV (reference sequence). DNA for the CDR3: TGTGCCAGCATCCCCTTCCAAGACAGGGATCGGGTGTTTTCTATGAACACTGAAGCTTTCTTT. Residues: CASIPFQDRDRVFSMNTEAFF.

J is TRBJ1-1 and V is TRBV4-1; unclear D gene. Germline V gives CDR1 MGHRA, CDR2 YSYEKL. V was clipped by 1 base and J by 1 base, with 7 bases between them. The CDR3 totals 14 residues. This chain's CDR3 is CASSQGSGNTEAFF. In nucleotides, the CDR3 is TGCGCCAGCAGCCAAGGGTCGGGGAACACTGAAGCTTTCTTT.

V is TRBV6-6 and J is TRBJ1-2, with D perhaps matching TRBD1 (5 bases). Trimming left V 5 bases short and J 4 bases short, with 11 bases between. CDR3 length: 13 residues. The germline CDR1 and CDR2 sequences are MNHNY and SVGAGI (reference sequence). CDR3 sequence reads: CASSADSLYGYTF. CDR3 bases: TGTGCCAGCAGTGCTGACAGCCTCTATGGCTACACCTTC.

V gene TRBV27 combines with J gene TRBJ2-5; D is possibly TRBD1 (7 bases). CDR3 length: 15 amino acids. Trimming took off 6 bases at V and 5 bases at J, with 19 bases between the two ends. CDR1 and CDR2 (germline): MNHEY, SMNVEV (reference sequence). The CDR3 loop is CASSGGQRAGETQYF. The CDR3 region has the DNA TGTGCCAGCAGCGGGGGACAGCGGGCCGGGGAGACCCAGTACTTC.

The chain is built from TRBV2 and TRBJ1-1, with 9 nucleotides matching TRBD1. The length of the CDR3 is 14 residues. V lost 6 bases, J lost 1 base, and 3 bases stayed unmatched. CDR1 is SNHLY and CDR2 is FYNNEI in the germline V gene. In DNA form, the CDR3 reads TGTGCCAGCAGCGGACAGGGGACGAACACTGAAGCTTTCTTT. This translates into CASSGQGTNTEAFF.

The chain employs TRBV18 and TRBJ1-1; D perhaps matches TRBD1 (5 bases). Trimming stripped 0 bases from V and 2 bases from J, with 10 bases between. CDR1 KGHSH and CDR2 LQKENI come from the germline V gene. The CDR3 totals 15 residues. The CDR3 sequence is CASSPPPQGNTEAFF. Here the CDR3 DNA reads TGTGCCAGCTCACCACCCCCCCAGGGAAACACTGAAGCTTTCTTT.

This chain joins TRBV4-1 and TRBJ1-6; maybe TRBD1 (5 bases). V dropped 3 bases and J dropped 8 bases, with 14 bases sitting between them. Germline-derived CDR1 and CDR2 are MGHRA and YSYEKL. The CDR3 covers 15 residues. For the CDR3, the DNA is TGCGCCAGCAGCCAGGGGTCAGGGCCCGATTCACCCCTCCACTTT. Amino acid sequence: CASSQGSGPDSPLHF.

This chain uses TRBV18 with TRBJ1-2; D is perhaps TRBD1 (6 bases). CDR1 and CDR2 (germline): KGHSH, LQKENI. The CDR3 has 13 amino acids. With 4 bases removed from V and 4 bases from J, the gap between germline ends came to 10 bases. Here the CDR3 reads CASSQAGAYGYTF. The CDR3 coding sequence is TGTGCCAGCTCACAGGCGGGGGCCTATGGCTACACCTTC. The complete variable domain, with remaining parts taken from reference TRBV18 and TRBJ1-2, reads NAGVMQNPRHLVRRRGQEARLRCSPMKGHSHVYWYRQLPEEGLKFMVYLQKENIIDESGMPKERFSAEFPKEGPSILRIQQVVRGDSAAYFCASSQAGAYGYTFGSGTRLTVV.

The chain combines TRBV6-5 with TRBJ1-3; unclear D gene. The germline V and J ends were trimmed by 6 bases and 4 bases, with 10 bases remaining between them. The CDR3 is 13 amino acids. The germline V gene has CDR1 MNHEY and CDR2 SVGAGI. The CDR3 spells CASSSIVGNTIYF. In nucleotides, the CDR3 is TGTGCCAGCAGCTCCATAGTGGGAAACACCATATATTTT.

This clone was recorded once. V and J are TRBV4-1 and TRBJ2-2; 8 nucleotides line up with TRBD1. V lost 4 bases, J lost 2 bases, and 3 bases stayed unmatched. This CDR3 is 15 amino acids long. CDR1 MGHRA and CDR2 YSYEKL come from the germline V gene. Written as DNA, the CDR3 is TGCGCCAGCAGCCCCGGACAGGGTAACACCGGGGAGCTGTTTTTT. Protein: CASSPGQGNTGELFF.

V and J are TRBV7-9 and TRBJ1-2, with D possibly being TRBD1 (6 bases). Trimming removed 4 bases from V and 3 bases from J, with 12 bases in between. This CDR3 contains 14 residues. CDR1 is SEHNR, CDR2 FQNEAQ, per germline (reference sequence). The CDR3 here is CASSSGGQYYGYTF. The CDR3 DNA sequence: TGTGCCAGCAGCTCGGGAGGACAGTACTATGGCTACACCTTC.

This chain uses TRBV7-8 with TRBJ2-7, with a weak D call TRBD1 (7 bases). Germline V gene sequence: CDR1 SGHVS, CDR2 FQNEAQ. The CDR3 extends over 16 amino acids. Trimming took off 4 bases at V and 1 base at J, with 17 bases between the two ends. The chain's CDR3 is CASSYRRGTVSYEQYF. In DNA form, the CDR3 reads TGTGCCAGCAGCTACCGCCGGGGGACAGTATCCTACGAGCAGTACTTC.

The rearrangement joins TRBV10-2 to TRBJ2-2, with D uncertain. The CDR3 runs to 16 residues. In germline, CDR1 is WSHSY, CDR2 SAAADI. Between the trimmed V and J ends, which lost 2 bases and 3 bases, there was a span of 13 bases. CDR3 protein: CASSEAPGLDTGELFF. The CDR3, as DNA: TGCGCCAGCAGTGAGGCCCCCGGGTTGGACACCGGGGAGCTGTTTTTT.

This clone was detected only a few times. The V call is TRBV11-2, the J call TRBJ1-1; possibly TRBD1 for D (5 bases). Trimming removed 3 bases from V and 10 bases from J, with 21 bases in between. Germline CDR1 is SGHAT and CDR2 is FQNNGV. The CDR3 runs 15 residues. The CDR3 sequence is CASSFNGLTFGGAFF. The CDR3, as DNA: TGTGCCAGCAGCTTTAATGGATTAACCTTCGGGGGAGCTTTCTTT.

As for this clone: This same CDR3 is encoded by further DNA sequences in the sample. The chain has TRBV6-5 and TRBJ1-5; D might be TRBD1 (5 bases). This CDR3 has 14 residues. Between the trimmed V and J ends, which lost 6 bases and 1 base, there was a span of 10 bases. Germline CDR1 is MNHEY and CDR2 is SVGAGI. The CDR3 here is CASRTGGSNQPQHF. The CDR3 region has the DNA TGTGCCAGCAGAACAGGAGGGAGCAATCAGCCCCAGCATTTT.

CDR3 bases: TGTGCCAGCAGCTCTCTCCGGGTTTCAAACTATGGCTACACCTTC. Protein sequence: CASSSLRVSNYGYTF. The rearrangement joins TRBV11-2 to TRBJ1-2, with D unclear. CDR1 and CDR2 from the germline V gene are SGHAT and FQNNGV. This CDR3 is 15 amino acids long. Trimming pared 4 bases from V and 2 bases from J, leaving 14 bases between.